The next 4 T cell receptor beta chains were all read from a single sample in a study of blood T cell repertoires in COVID-19. TCRdb's copy holds only in-frame clones and misses some; the assay was immunoSEQ multiplex PCR. The sample records about 280,000 clones, 87% being singletons. Sequences were obtained from peripheral blood. These receptors were taken from a woman aged 45-60 years who had recovered from COVID-19.

This chain links TRBV9 with TRBJ2-7; a weak D match, TRBD2 (5 bases). Germline V gives CDR1 SGDLS, CDR2 YYNGEE. CDR3 length: 16 amino acids. Trimming shortened V by 3 bases and J by 0 bases, and 16 bases separated the two germline ends. CDR3 DNA: TGTGCCAGCAGCGCCTCCCGGACTTCGCCCTCCTACGAGCAGTACTTC. Protein product: CASSASRTSPSYEQYF.

The chain links TRBV9 to TRBJ2-3; D remains unclear. The V gene's germline CDR1 is SGDLS and CDR2 YYNGEE. CDR3 size: 15 residues. V lost 0 bases and J lost 2, with 10 bases in between. DNA for the CDR3: TGTGCCAGCAGCGTAGGGTTAGTCTACACAGATACGCAGTATTTT. Protein sequence: CASSVGLVYTDTQYF.

The chain recombines TRBV6-5 with TRBJ2-1, with TRBD2 matching over 8 bases. V trimming: 6 bases; J trimming: 4 bases; junction bases outside the gene matches: 5. The CDR3 covers 14 residues. Looked up from germline, CDR1 is MNHEY and CDR2 is SVGAGI. This CDR3 reads CASRLAEAYNEQFF. DNA for the CDR3: TGTGCCAGCAGACTAGCGGAGGCTTACAATGAGCAGTTCTTC.

V gene TRBV2 combines with J gene TRBJ1-1; unclear D gene. V lost 1 base and J lost 9, with 12 bases in between. The CDR3 spans 13 residues. Germline CDR1 reads SNHLY; CDR2 reads FYNNEI. The CDR3 coding sequence is TGTGCCAGCAGTGAAGTTGGGCAGGCGAAAGCTTTCTTT. Translation gives CASSEVGQAKAFF. Using reference TRBV2 and TRBJ1-1 for the parts outside the CDR3, the full variable domain is EPEVTQTPSHQVTQMGQEVILRCVPISNHLYFYWYRQILGQKVEFLVSFYNNEISEKSEIFDDQFSVERPDGSNFTLKIRSTKLEDSAMYFCASSEVGQAKAFFGQGTRLTVV.